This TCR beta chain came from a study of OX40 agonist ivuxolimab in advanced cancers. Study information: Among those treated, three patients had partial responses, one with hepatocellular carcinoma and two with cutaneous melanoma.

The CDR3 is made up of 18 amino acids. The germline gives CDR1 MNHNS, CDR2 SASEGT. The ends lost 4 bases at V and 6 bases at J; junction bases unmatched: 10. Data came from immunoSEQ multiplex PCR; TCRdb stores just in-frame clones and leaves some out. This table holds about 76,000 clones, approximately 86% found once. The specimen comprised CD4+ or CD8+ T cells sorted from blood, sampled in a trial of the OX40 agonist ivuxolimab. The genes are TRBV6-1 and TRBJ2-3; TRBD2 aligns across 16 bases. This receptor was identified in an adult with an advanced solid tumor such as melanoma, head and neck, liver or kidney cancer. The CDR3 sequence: CASSGAGTSGRADDTQYF. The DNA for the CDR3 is TGTGCCAGCAGTGGGGCCGGGACTAGCGGGAGGGCGGACGATACGCAGTATTTT.